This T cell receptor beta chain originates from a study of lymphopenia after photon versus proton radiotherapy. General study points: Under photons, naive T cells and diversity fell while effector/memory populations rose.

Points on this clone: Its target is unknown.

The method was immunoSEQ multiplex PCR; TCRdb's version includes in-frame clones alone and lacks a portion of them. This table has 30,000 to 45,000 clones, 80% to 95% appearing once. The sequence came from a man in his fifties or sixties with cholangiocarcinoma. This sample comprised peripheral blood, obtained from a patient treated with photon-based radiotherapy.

The CDR3 here is CASSGPQGLDNEQFF. CDR3 in DNA: TGTGCCAGCAGCGGACCCCAGGGGCTCGACAATGAGCAGTTCTTC. The rearrangement uses TRBV5-4 and TRBJ2-1; tentative D call: TRBD1 (6 bases). The CDR3 contains 15 residues. V shed 4 bases and J shed 5 bases, with 16 bases lying between them. Germline V gene sequence: CDR1 SGHNT, CDR2 YYREEE (reference sequence).